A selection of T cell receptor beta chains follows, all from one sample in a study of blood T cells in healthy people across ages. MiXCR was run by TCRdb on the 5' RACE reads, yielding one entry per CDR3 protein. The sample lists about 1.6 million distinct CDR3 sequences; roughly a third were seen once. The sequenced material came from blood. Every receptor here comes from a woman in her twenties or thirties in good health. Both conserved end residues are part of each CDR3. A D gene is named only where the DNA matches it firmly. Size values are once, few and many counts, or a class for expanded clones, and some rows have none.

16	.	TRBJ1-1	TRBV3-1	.	TGTGCCAGCAGCCAAGGGGCCAGTCGAATGAACACTGAAGCTTTCTTT	CASSQGASRMNTEAFF
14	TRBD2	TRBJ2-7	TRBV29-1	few	TGCAGCGTTCGGACTAGCGGGGGTTACAGCGAGCAGTACTTC	CSVRTSGGYSEQYF
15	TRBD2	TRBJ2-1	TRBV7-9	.	TGTGCCAGCAGTACACGCGGCGGGAGGCCAGAAGAGCAGTTCTTC	CASSTRGGRPEEQFF
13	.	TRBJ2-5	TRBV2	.	TGTGCCAGCGGAACTCGCGGGGTTGAGACCCAGTACTTC	CASGTRGVETQYF
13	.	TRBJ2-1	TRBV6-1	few	TGTGCCAGCAGTGAAGCAGGGCAGCGAGAGCAGTTCTTC	CASSEAGQREQFF
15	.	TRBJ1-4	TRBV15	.	TGTGCCACCAGCAGAGCCCCAGGGCGGGGTGAAAAACTGTTTTTT	CATSRAPGRGEKLFF
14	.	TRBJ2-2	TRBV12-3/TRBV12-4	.	TGTGCCAGCAGCACCGGGACACCCACCGGGGAGCTGTTTTTT	CASSTGTPTGELFF
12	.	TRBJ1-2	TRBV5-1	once	TGCGCCAGCGGCCCAGGGAGTTATGGCTACACCTTC	CASGPGSYGYTF
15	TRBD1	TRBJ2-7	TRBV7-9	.	TGTGCCAGCAGCCTCCGGACAGGGGACTTCCACGAGCAGTACTTC	CASSLRTGDFHEQYF
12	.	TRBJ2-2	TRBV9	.	TGTGCCAGCAGCGTAGAGGCCGGGGAGCTGTTTTTT	CASSVEAGELFF
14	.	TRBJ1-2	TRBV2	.	TGTGCCAGCAGTGAAGGGGGCGCGGTCTATGGCTACACCTTC	CASSEGGAVYGYTF
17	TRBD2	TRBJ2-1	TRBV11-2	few	TGTGCCAGCAGCCCAATGGCCTTAGCGGGAGGGCTCAATGAGCAGTTCTTC	CASSPMALAGGLNEQFF
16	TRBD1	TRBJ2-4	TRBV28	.	TGTGCCAGCAGTTCATCAAGACAGGGGGCACGGAACATTCAGTACTTC	CASSSSRQGARNIQYF
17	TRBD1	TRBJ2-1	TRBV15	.	TGTGCCACCAGCAGAGATCCCAGGGGGACAGGGGACAATGAGCAGTTCTTC	CATSRDPRGTGDNEQFF
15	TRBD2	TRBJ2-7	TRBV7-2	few	TGTGCCAGCAGCCGGACTAGCGGGGGAATCTACGAGCAGTACTTC	CASSRTSGGIYEQYF
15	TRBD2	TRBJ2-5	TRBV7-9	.	TGTGCCAGCAGCTTATGGGCTAGCGGGGATGGGGAGCAGTACTTC	CASSLWASGDGEQYF
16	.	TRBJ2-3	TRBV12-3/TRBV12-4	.	TGTGCCAGCAGTTTTGGTTCGGAAAGGGGCGCAGATACGCAGTATTTT	CASSFGSERGADTQYF
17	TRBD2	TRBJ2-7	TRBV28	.	TGTGCCAGCAATGGGATGGGGGGTAGCGGGAGTTTGTACGAGCAGTACTTC	CASNGMGGSGSLYEQYF
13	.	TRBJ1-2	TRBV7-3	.	TGTGCCAGCAGCTTACTGAAGGGGTCTGACTACACCTTC	CASSLLKGSDYTF
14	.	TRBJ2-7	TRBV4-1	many	TGCGCCAGCAGCCACCTGACAGAGGCCTACGAGCAGTACTTC	CASSHLTEAYEQYF
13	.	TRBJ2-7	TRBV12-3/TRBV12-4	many	TGTGCCAGCAGTCCAGGGAGAAACTACGAGCAGTACTTC	CASSPGRNYEQYF
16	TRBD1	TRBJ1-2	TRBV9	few	TGTGCCAGCAGCGCAGGGGGGACCCGGGGGGACTATGGCTACACCTTC	CASSAGGTRGDYGYTF
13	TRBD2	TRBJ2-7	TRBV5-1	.	TGTGCCAGTAGCGGGGGGACTACCTACGAGCAGTACTTC	CASSGGTTYEQYF
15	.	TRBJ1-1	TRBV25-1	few	TGTGCCAGCAGTGAATTGGGGGGGCTCAGAACTGAAGCTTTCTTT	CASSELGGLRTEAFF
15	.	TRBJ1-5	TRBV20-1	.	TGCAGTGCTAGTTGGGGGGCTAAGGGCAATCAGCCCCAGCATTTT	CSASWGAKGNQPQHF
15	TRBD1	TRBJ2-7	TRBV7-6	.	TGTGCCAGCAGCTTACTGGGACAGGGGTTGGACGAGCAGTACTTC	CASSLLGQGLDEQYF
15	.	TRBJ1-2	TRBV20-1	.	TGCAGTGCTATACTGCCGGATCAGGGGAACTATGGCTACACCTTC	CSAILPDQGNYGYTF
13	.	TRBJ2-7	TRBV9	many	TGTGCCAGCAGCACCGATGTGGGACGCGAGCAGTACTTC	CASSTDVGREQYF
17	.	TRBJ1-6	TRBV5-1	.	TGCGCCAGCAGCTTGGCCAGTCTAAGCTCCTATAATTCACCCCTCCACTTT	CASSLASLSSYNSPLHF
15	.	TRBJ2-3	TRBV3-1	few	TGTGCCAGCAGCCCGCCTAGCGCAAGCACAGATACGCAGTATTTT	CASSPPSASTDTQYF
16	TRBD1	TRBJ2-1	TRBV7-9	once	TGTGCCAGCAGCGACAAGGACAGGGTCGGTATCGATGAGCAGTTCTTC	CASSDKDRVGIDEQFF
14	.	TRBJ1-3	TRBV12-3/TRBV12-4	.	TGTGCCAGCAGATTTCAGGGCTCTGGAAACACCATATATTTT	CASRFQGSGNTIYF